The present TCR beta chain was sequenced within a study of beta chain features in type 1 diabetes. Study context: Age, gender, cell numbers and subset yield matched between patients and controls.

Sorted populations were all over 98% pure. Between the trimmed V and J ends, which lost 6 bases and 0 bases, there was a span of 15 bases. CDR3 size: 16 residues. Germline assignment: CDR1 MDHEN and CDR2 SYDVKM. Investigators reverse transcribed all isolated RNA, so they sequenced expressed TCRB transcripts. The average output of naive, central memory and regulatory T cell samples was about 3.57 million reads. Profiled with immunoSEQ multiplex PCR; TCRdb holds only in-frame clones, not every one. The repertoire includes under 950,000 clones, roughly 16% of them detected once, and 0.023% sits in the top ten. This clone was detected a few times.

The sequence derives from a woman younger than 30 in good health. This chain links TRBV28 with TRBJ2-1; no clear D. Sequencing was done on a sample of naive CD4+ T cells from blood. The CDR3 DNA reads TGTGCCAGCAGCCAAATGGACGGTAGCTCCTACAATGAGCAGTTCTTC. As protein: CASSQMDGSSYNEQFF.